This T cell receptor beta chain is from a study of blood T cell repertoires in COVID-19. The data were produced by immunoSEQ multiplex PCR, yet TCRdb's version contains in-frame clones alone and is incomplete. The top ten clones hold over 10% of a sample with roughly 50,000 clones, approximately 87% of them seen once. The CDR3 covers 13 residues. Per germline, CDR1 SGDLS and CDR2 YYNGEE. Trimming removed 3 bases at V and 7 bases at J, with 13 bases between. The sample taken for sequencing was peripheral blood. This clonotype was sampled from a human donor in a cohort sampled during active COVID-19. The V and J genes are TRBV9 and TRBJ1-1, with TRBD1 as a possible D gene (5 bases). CDR3 nucleotide sequence: TGTGCCAGCAGCGCCCGCCCCCAGGGTGAAGCTTTCTTT. This sequence encodes CASSARPQGEAFF.